This entry features one T cell receptor beta chain sequence. Its antigen is undetermined. In the source study's methods: A per-sample median of around 100,000 TCRs was observed, with counts ranging from about 20,000 to 690,600. TCRdb re-derived calls from the RACE reads in MiXCR, one entry per CDR3 protein. TCRdb's processing, not the study's, gives the V and J calls here. Found here are some 340,000 distinct CDR3 sequences, about 7% of them singletons; the top ten hold 8% to 9%. This record comes from a study of human T cells and chemical hapten exposure. Study-level information: Patch tests applied 0.01% DPC to the upper back, read at 6 days.

Time point defined: patch test 1, 2 weeks after DPC sensitization. Treatment specified: therapeutic diphenylcyclopropenone sensitization with weekly scalp DPC. The V end lost 1 base, the J end lost 2 bases, and 13 bases lay between the germline ends. CDR1 SGHVS and CDR2 FQNEAQ come from the germline V gene. This CDR3 spans 16 amino acids. General study points: Counts of TCRs expanded at PT1 correlated positively with patch test score. Expanded TCRs formed significantly more large CDR3 similarity clusters than controls.

This sequence was found in a woman aged 18-29 years with alopecia areata. Some clones in this sample may be carry-over from other donors' samples. The V gene is TRBV7-8, the J gene TRBJ2-3; weak D call: TRBD2 (6 bases). The sequencing here drew on whole blood, taken in connection with sensitization to the hapten diphenylcyclopropenone (DPC). The CDR3 loop is CASSLVLAKYTDTQYF. CDR3 coding DNA: TGTGCCAGCAGCTTAGTACTAGCAAAGTACACAGATACGCAGTATTTT.